A selection of T cell receptor beta chains follows, all from one sample in a study of T cells after yellow fever vaccination. TCRdb re-called the 5' RACE reads through MiXCR, storing one row per CDR3 protein. The table shows tens of thousands of distinct CDR3 sequences, with about 10% occurring only once. The material sequenced was PBMCs, either bulk or a sorted T-cell subset (CD4+, CD8+, memory, or dextramer-sorted; not recorded which), taken roughly 15 days after the first yellow fever vaccination. The receptors stem from a young man who received the YFV17D yellow fever vaccine. Both conserved end residues are part of each CDR3. The order of the fields is V gene, clone size, J gene, D gene, CDR3 protein, CDR3 DNA. The D gene is left open where the match is weak. The size entry is marked missing in some rows and otherwise reads once, few, many or a size class.

v_gene: TRBV20-1; abundance: NA; j_gene: TRBJ2-5; d_gene: NA; CDR3aa: CSASHTGHQETQYF; CDR3nt: TGCAGTGCTAGTCATACAGGGCACCAAGAGACCCAGTACTTC
v_gene: TRBV7-9; abundance: many; j_gene: TRBJ2-2; d_gene: NA; CDR3aa: CASSLSTNTGELFF; CDR3nt: TGTGCCAGCAGCTTGTCCACAAACACCGGGGAGCTGTTTTTT
v_gene: TRBV29-1; abundance: many; j_gene: TRBJ2-2; d_gene: NA; CDR3aa: CSVHLNGELFF; CDR3nt: TGCAGCGTTCACCTCAACGGGGAGCTGTTTTTT
v_gene: TRBV5-1; abundance: many; j_gene: TRBJ1-1; d_gene: NA; CDR3aa: CASSLIGPSNTEAFF; CDR3nt: TGCGCCAGCAGCTTGATCGGGCCATCGAACACTGAAGCTTTCTTT
v_gene: TRBV7-6; abundance: NA; j_gene: TRBJ2-3; d_gene: TRBD1; CDR3aa: CSSSKTGCTDTQYF; CDR3nt: TGTTCCAGCAGCAAGACAGGGTGCACAGATACGCAGTATTTT
v_gene: TRBV4-2; abundance: many; j_gene: TRBJ1-4; d_gene: TRBD1; CDR3aa: CASSQDGGTGNEKLFF; CDR3nt: TGTGCCAGCAGCCAAGATGGAGGGACAGGGAATGAAAAACTGTTTTTT
v_gene: TRBV4-3; abundance: many; j_gene: TRBJ2-6; d_gene: NA; CDR3aa: CASSQDGSSGANVLTF; CDR3nt: TGCGCCAGCAGCCAAGATGGAAGCTCTGGGGCCAACGTCCTGACTTTC
v_gene: TRBV24-1; abundance: few; j_gene: TRBJ1-5; d_gene: NA; CDR3aa: CATSDYGSDQPQHF; CDR3nt: TGTGCCACCAGTGATTACGGTAGTGATCAGCCCCAGCATTTT
v_gene: TRBV18; abundance: many; j_gene: TRBJ2-1; d_gene: TRBD2; CDR3aa: CASSPSRGGGARNEQFF; CDR3nt: TGTGCCAGCTCACCCAGCAGAGGCGGGGGGGCCCGCAATGAGCAGTTCTTC
v_gene: TRBV12-3/TRBV12-4; abundance: many; j_gene: TRBJ1-1; d_gene: NA; CDR3aa: CASRITEAFF; CDR3nt: TGTGCCAGCCGCATAACTGAAGCTTTCTTT
v_gene: TRBV20-1; abundance: many; j_gene: TRBJ1-2; d_gene: NA; CDR3aa: CSATLRGYGYTF; CDR3nt: TGCAGTGCTACCCTCCGGGGGTATGGCTACACCTTC
v_gene: TRBV5-6; abundance: many; j_gene: TRBJ1-3; d_gene: NA; CDR3aa: CASSVTGPTSGNTIYF; CDR3nt: TGTGCCAGCAGCGTTACGGGACCGACCTCTGGAAACACCATATATTTT
v_gene: TRBV5-6; abundance: few; j_gene: TRBJ1-4; d_gene: NA; CDR3aa: CASSLRGKLFF; CDR3nt: TGTGCCAGCAGCTTGCGGGGGAAACTGTTTTTT
v_gene: TRBV14; abundance: many; j_gene: TRBJ2-6; d_gene: NA; CDR3aa: CASSRGSSGANVLTF; CDR3nt: TGTGCCAGCAGCCGAGGAAGCTCTGGGGCCAACGTCCTGACTTTC
v_gene: TRBV28; abundance: many; j_gene: TRBJ2-2; d_gene: TRBD2; CDR3aa: CASTPGGTANTGELFF; CDR3nt: TGTGCCAGCACCCCGGGAGGGACGGCCAACACCGGGGAGCTGTTTTTT
v_gene: TRBV5-6; abundance: many; j_gene: TRBJ2-2; d_gene: NA; CDR3aa: CASSKDLNTGELFF; CDR3nt: TGTGCCAGCAGCAAGGACCTTAACACCGGGGAGCTGTTTTTT
v_gene: TRBV7-2; abundance: many; j_gene: TRBJ2-1; d_gene: TRBD2; CDR3aa: CASSLGLASGNEQFF; CDR3nt: TGTGCCAGCAGCTTGGGACTAGCGAGTGGCAATGAGCAGTTCTTC
v_gene: TRBV7-2; abundance: many; j_gene: TRBJ1-2; d_gene: TRBD1; CDR3aa: CASSSYGTGVGYTF; CDR3nt: TGTGCCAGCAGCTCCTACGGGACAGGGGTTGGCTACACCTTC
v_gene: TRBV5-1; abundance: many; j_gene: TRBJ1-4; d_gene: NA; CDR3aa: CASSLEAGSLGEKLFF; CDR3nt: TGCGCCAGCAGCCTGGAAGCAGGGAGTCTAGGGGAAAAACTGTTTTTT
v_gene: TRBV24-1; abundance: many; j_gene: TRBJ2-5; d_gene: NA; CDR3aa: CATSGIFQETQYF; CDR3nt: TGTGCCACCAGCGGAATATTCCAAGAGACCCAGTACTTC
v_gene: TRBV20-1; abundance: many; j_gene: TRBJ2-1; d_gene: NA; CDR3aa: CSARGGSGTYNEQFF; CDR3nt: TGCAGTGCTAGAGGAGGGTCAGGGACTTACAATGAGCAGTTCTTC
v_gene: TRBV4-2; abundance: many; j_gene: TRBJ1-5; d_gene: TRBD1; CDR3aa: CASSQVATGGQPQHF; CDR3nt: TGTGCCAGCAGCCAAGTAGCGACAGGGGGTCAGCCCCAGCATTTT
v_gene: TRBV19; abundance: few; j_gene: TRBJ1-5; d_gene: NA; CDR3aa: CASSIWGVLGNQPQHF; CDR3nt: TGTGCCAGTAGTATCTGGGGCGTCCTAGGTAATCAGCCCCAGCATTTT
v_gene: TRBV5-1; abundance: NA; j_gene: TRBJ2-5; d_gene: NA; CDR3aa: CASSLGVDMGGETQYF; CDR3nt: TGCGCCAGCAGCCTGGGTGTCGACATGGGTGGAGAGACCCAGTACTTC
v_gene: TRBV14; abundance: many; j_gene: TRBJ1-2; d_gene: NA; CDR3aa: CASSQVGTLSGGYTF; CDR3nt: TGTGCCAGCAGCCAAGTTGGGACGCTATCGGGCGGCTACACCTTC
v_gene: TRBV12-3/TRBV12-4; abundance: medium-sized; j_gene: TRBJ2-5; d_gene: NA; CDR3aa: CASSSNSVETQYF; CDR3nt: TGTGCCAGCAGTTCAAATAGCGTGGAGACCCAGTACTTC
v_gene: TRBV10-3; abundance: many; j_gene: TRBJ2-1; d_gene: TRBD2; CDR3aa: CAISEQAGGSNEQFF; CDR3nt: TGTGCCATCAGTGAGCAAGCGGGGGGCAGCAATGAGCAGTTCTTC
v_gene: TRBV2; abundance: many; j_gene: TRBJ1-5; d_gene: NA; CDR3aa: CASRPGGSNQPQHF; CDR3nt: TGTGCCAGCAGGCCCGGAGGTAGCAATCAGCCCCAGCATTTT
v_gene: TRBV20-1; abundance: few; j_gene: TRBJ2-7; d_gene: NA; CDR3aa: CSARDPKIDYEQYF; CDR3nt: TGCAGTGCTAGAGACCCGAAAATTGACTACGAGCAGTACTTC
v_gene: TRBV27; abundance: many; j_gene: TRBJ2-1; d_gene: TRBD2; CDR3aa: CASSLGLGNNEQFF; CDR3nt: TGTGCCAGCAGTCTGGGACTAGGGAACAATGAGCAGTTCTTC
v_gene: TRBV5-1; abundance: many; j_gene: TRBJ2-7; d_gene: TRBD2; CDR3aa: CASSLEVLAGAEQYF; CDR3nt: TGCGCCAGCAGCTTGGAGGTGCTAGCGGGGGCTGAGCAGTACTTC
v_gene: TRBV5-1; abundance: many; j_gene: TRBJ2-1; d_gene: NA; CDR3aa: CASIANNEQFF; CDR3nt: TGCGCCAGCATTGCCAACAATGAGCAGTTCTTC
v_gene: TRBV9; abundance: many; j_gene: TRBJ2-1; d_gene: NA; CDR3aa: CASSVGGTPAVYNEQFF; CDR3nt: TGTGCCAGCAGCGTAGGGGGTACCCCAGCGGTCTACAATGAGCAGTTCTTC
v_gene: TRBV7-2; abundance: few; j_gene: TRBJ2-3; d_gene: NA; CDR3aa: CASGHTDTQYF; CDR3nt: TGTGCCAGCGGACATACAGATACGCAGTATTTT
v_gene: TRBV25-1; abundance: many; j_gene: TRBJ1-6; d_gene: NA; CDR3aa: CASRRGTDSPLHF; CDR3nt: TGTGCCAGCAGGCGAGGCACTGATTCACCCCTCCACTTT
v_gene: TRBV29-1; abundance: few; j_gene: TRBJ2-5; d_gene: NA; CDR3aa: CSVDRGPQETQYF; CDR3nt: TGCAGCGTTGATCGGGGGCCCCAAGAGACCCAGTACTTC
v_gene: TRBV11-3; abundance: many; j_gene: TRBJ2-3; d_gene: TRBD2; CDR3aa: CASSAGGGDTQYF; CDR3nt: TGTGCCAGCAGCGCGGGGGGGGGAGATACGCAGTATTTT
v_gene: TRBV18; abundance: many; j_gene: TRBJ2-7; d_gene: NA; CDR3aa: CASSPQEEEQYF; CDR3nt: TGTGCCAGCTCCCCCCAGGAGGAGGAGCAGTACTTC
v_gene: TRBV4-2; abundance: medium-sized; j_gene: TRBJ2-3; d_gene: NA; CDR3aa: CASSQERPYTQYF; CDR3nt: TGTGCCAGCAGCCAAGAACGTCCCTATACGCAGTATTTT
v_gene: TRBV20-1; abundance: many; j_gene: TRBJ2-5; d_gene: NA; CDR3aa: CSAIGPGETQYF; CDR3nt: TGCAGTGCTATAGGGCCGGGGGAGACCCAGTACTTC
v_gene: TRBV12-5; abundance: many; j_gene: TRBJ2-3; d_gene: TRBD2; CDR3aa: CASGLGGGAPEDTQYF; CDR3nt: TGTGCTAGTGGTTTGGGCGGGGGGGCCCCCGAAGATACGCAGTATTTT
v_gene: TRBV19; abundance: many; j_gene: TRBJ2-2; d_gene: NA; CDR3aa: CASSITGSGELFF; CDR3nt: TGTGCCAGTAGTATAACGGGTTCCGGGGAGCTGTTTTTT
v_gene: TRBV10-2; abundance: many; j_gene: TRBJ2-3; d_gene: NA; CDR3aa: CASSDRPWYGDTQYF; CDR3nt: TGCGCCAGCAGTGACCGCCCCTGGTATGGAGATACGCAGTATTTT
v_gene: TRBV7-8; abundance: many; j_gene: TRBJ2-5; d_gene: NA; CDR3aa: CASSPPIQETQYF; CDR3nt: TGTGCCAGCAGCCCCCCGATACAAGAGACCCAGTACTTC
v_gene: TRBV5-5; abundance: few; j_gene: TRBJ2-7; d_gene: TRBD1; CDR3aa: CASGPGQVYEQYF; CDR3nt: TGTGCCAGCGGCCCTGGACAGGTCTACGAGCAGTACTTC
v_gene: TRBV6-1; abundance: many; j_gene: TRBJ2-3; d_gene: NA; CDR3aa: CASSERGREEDTQYF; CDR3nt: TGTGCCAGCAGTGAACGAGGTAGGGAAGAAGATACGCAGTATTTT